One and the same sample provided the 31 T cell receptor beta chains below, sequenced in a study of technical replicates of blood from several donors (dated by TCRdb to 2017 to 2019). Receptor libraries were prepared by the immunoSEQ multiplex PCR assay. TCRdb holds this immuneACCESS table with in-frame rearrangements only. Some clones are missing; in checked studies, unresolved V genes explain under half, and the rest has no known cause. For this sample the table gives 84,000 or so clones, of which around 97% were detected only once. Approximately 0.18% of the sample comes from the top ten. Material: T cells isolated from PBMCs. Source of these receptors: a human donor in good health.

The V gene is TRBV10-3, the J gene TRBJ2-3; 10 nucleotides agree with TRBD1. This CDR3 is 18 amino acids long. Germline assignment: CDR1 ENHRY and CDR2 SYGVKD. J was trimmed by 0 bases and V by 6 bases; bases with no gene match: 12. The CDR3 protein is CAIRPDRGHSGSTDTQYF. The CDR3 bases are TGTGCCATCAGACCCGACAGGGGGCACAGCGGCAGCACAGATACGCAGTATTTT.

The chain employs TRBV7-9 and TRBJ2-3; D is unclear. CDR1 is SEHNR and CDR2 is FQNEAQ in the germline V gene (reference sequence). V was pared by 1 base and J by 2 bases, with 4 bases between. The CDR3 has 13 amino acids. The CDR3 loop is CASSLVHTDTQYF. The CDR3 DNA reads TGTGCCAGCAGCTTAGTTCACACAGATACGCAGTATTTT.

The chain recombines TRBV5-1 with TRBJ1-2; no clear D gene. V was shortened by 2 bases and J by 4 bases, with 12 bases between the two germline ends. Germline V gene data show CDR1 as SGHRS and CDR2 as YFSETQ. CDR3 length: 14 amino acids. CDR3 coding DNA: TGCGCCAGCAGCTTCAACCGGAGGATCTATGGCTACACCTTC. Translating gives CASSFNRRIYGYTF.

DNA for the CDR3: TGTGCCTGGAATCCGGACAGCGCCTACGAGCAGTACTTC. Encoded protein: CAWNPDSAYEQYF. The V call is TRBV30, the J call TRBJ2-7; D is perhaps TRBD1 (6 bases). The CDR3 runs to 13 residues. The germline gives CDR1 GTSNPN, CDR2 SVGIG (reference sequence). Trimming cost V 4 bases and J 2 bases, with 12 bases left between them.

V and J are TRBV7-9 and TRBJ1-2; 7 bases agree with TRBD1. From germline, CDR1 is SEHNR and CDR2 FQNEAQ (reference sequence). V was pared by 2 bases and J by 2 bases, with 5 bases of the junction left unmatched. There are 15 residues in the CDR3. CDR3 nucleotide sequence: TGTGCCAGCAGCTTACTAGAGGGGGCCAACTATGGCTACACCTTC. It yields the protein CASSLLEGANYGYTF.

V is TRBV6-1 and J is TRBJ2-3; 10 bases map to TRBD1. Per the germline V gene, CDR1 is MNHNS and CDR2 is SASEGT. J gave up 0 bases and V 1 base, and 4 bases lay outside the gene matches. The CDR3 loop spans 17 amino acids. CDR3 DNA sequence: TGTGCCAGCAGTGAAGGGACAGGGGGAGTAAGCACAGATACGCAGTATTTT. The encoded protein is CASSEGTGGVSTDTQYF.

This clone was picked up one time. The chain links TRBV5-4 to TRBJ2-3, with D tentatively TRBD2 (6 bases). Trimming left V 0 bases short and J 1 base short, with 12 bases between. This CDR3 region has 16 residues. Germline CDR1 SGHNT, CDR2 YYREEE (reference sequence). The CDR3 DNA sequence: TGTGCCAGCAGCTTGGAGGAGGGCCGAGGCACAGATACGCAGTATTTT. It is translated as CASSLEEGRGTDTQYF.

The chain employs TRBV11-2 and TRBJ2-7; 12 bases are a match to TRBD1. The CDR3 runs 16 residues. Germline trimming cut 5 bases from V and 2 bases from J; bases unmatched to any gene: 7. Germline-derived CDR1 and CDR2 are SGHAT and FQNNGV. The CDR3 DNA reads TGTGCCAGCAGCCATATGGGACAGGGGGCGCCCTACGAGCAGTACTTC. Translation: CASSHMGQGAPYEQYF.

This clone showed up just once. V and J are TRBV19 and TRBJ1-3, with D uncertain. This CDR3 is built from 14 residues. Deletions cut 5 bases from V and 0 bases from J, with 8 bases between. Germline V lookup: CDR1 LNHDA, CDR2 SQIVND (reference sequence). The CDR3: CASSPGISGNTIYF. The CDR3 bases are TGTGCCAGTAGTCCCGGGATCTCTGGAAACACCATATATTTT.

The V and J genes are TRBV19 and TRBJ1-1; 7 bases are a match to TRBD1. Germline lookup yields CDR1 LNHDA and CDR2 SQIVND (reference sequence). J lost 10 bases, V lost 8 bases, and 10 bases had no gene match. This CDR3 contains 12 residues. The CDR3 region has the DNA TGTGCCAGTCATCGGACCGACAGGGCAGCTTTCTTT. This sequence encodes CASHRTDRAAFF.

This chain joins TRBV5-1 and TRBJ1-6; no definite D call. Per germline, CDR1 SGHRS and CDR2 YFSETQ. This CDR3 region has 14 residues. The germline V and J ends were trimmed by 5 bases and 6 bases, with 12 bases remaining between them. The CDR3 here is CASRFEDGNSPLHF. DNA for the CDR3: TGCGCCAGCAGATTTGAGGATGGTAATTCACCCCTCCACTTT. The full variable domain, with the rest looked up from reference TRBV5-1 and TRBJ1-6, is KAGVTQTPRYLIKTRGQQVTLSCSPISGHRSVSWYQQTPGQGLQFLFEYFSETQRNKGNFPGRFSGRQFSNSRSEMNVSTLELGDSALYLCASRFEDGNSPLHFGNGTRLTVT.

This clone has just one count. This rearrangement joins TRBV6-5 to TRBJ1-1, with TRBD1 as a possible D gene (5 bases). The germline V gene encodes CDR1 MNHEY and CDR2 SVGAGI. Trimming stripped 7 bases from V and 1 base from J, with 10 bases between. This CDR3 contains 13 residues. The CDR3 sequence: CASITGGNTEAFF. The CDR3 bases are TGTGCCAGCATTACCGGGGGGAACACTGAAGCTTTCTTT.

This sequence joins TRBV5-1 and TRBJ1-1; tentatively, D is TRBD1 (5 bases). This CDR3 has 14 residues. The V gene lost 0 bases and the J gene lost 2 bases, with 8 bases spanning the gap. Germline CDR1 is SGHRS and CDR2 is YFSETQ. CDR3 residues: CASSLGGGNTEAFF. The CDR3, as DNA: TGCGCCAGCAGCTTGGGGGGGGGAAACACTGAAGCTTTCTTT.

V is TRBV4-1 and J is TRBJ2-7; 7 positions agree with TRBD2. CDR3 length equals 16 residues. Germline V gives CDR1 MGHRA, CDR2 YSYEKL. V shed 1 base and J 5 bases; nucleotides not matched to a gene: 11. CDR3 in amino acids: CASSQVWGSAGDEQYF. The CDR3 DNA reads as TGCGCCAGCAGCCAAGTATGGGGGTCCGCGGGGGACGAGCAGTACTTC.

V and J are TRBV19 and TRBJ2-7; 7 bases match TRBD2. The CDR3 totals 14 residues. Germline CDR1 and CDR2: LNHDA and SQIVND (reference sequence). Trimming cost V 1 base and J 5 bases; bases outside gene matches: 5. The CDR3 DNA is TGTGCCAGTAGTATAGTCCCAGGGAGGGACGAGCAGTACTTC. It specifies CASSIVPGRDEQYF.

The CDR3 bases are TGCGCCAGCAGTGAGAGTAATAGCGGGATGGCCGGGGAGCTGTTTTTT. This translates into CASSESNSGMAGELFF. The chain carries TRBV10-1 and TRBJ2-2; TRBD2 agrees at 8 bases. The V and J ends lost 2 bases and 6 bases, in that order; junction bases with no gene match: 8. The CDR3 loop spans 16 amino acids. Per the germline V gene, CDR1 is WNHNN and CDR2 is SYGVQD (reference sequence).

The J gene is TRBJ1-2, the V gene TRBV28; D remains unclear. There are 14 residues in the CDR3. V shed 5 bases and J shed 3 bases, with 13 bases lying between them. Looked up from germline, CDR1 is MDHEN and CDR2 is SYDVKM. The CDR3 is CASSIPGGYYGYTF. CDR3 in DNA: TGTGCCAGCAGTATCCCGGGAGGGTACTATGGCTACACCTTC.

This chain joins TRBV4-1 and TRBJ2-1; D may be TRBD1 (5 bases). Germline assignment: CDR1 MGHRA and CDR2 YSYEKL. The CDR3 has 15 amino acids. V lost 0 bases and J 7 bases, leaving 13 bases between the germline ends. CDR3 sequence: CASSQEGALTNEQFF. The CDR3 region has the DNA TGCGCCAGCAGCCAAGAAGGGGCCCTTACGAATGAGCAGTTCTTC.

V is TRBV6-1 and J is TRBJ1-1; the D gene is possibly TRBD1 (6 bases). Germline CDR1 and CDR2: MNHNS and SASEGT. V lost 3 bases to trimming and J lost 0 bases, with 8 bases between them. CDR3 size: 14 residues. The CDR3 reads CASSDTGLNTEAFF. For the CDR3, the DNA is TGTGCCAGCAGTGACACAGGGCTGAACACTGAAGCTTTCTTT.

In regard to this clone: The junction and the germline gene differ at one end; a read error may be behind it. The rearrangement joins TRBV9 to TRBJ1-1; TRBD1 might be the D (6 bases). The CDR3 has 14 residues. Germline values: CDR1 SGDLS, CDR2 YYNGEE. CDR3 loop: CASTVQGMNTEAFF. CDR3 DNA sequence: TGTGCCAGCACCGTACAGGGAATGAACACTGAAGCTTTCTTT.

This clone appeared a single time. The chain's CDR3 is CASSPSGVGTEAFF. In nucleotides, the CDR3 is TGTGCCAGCTCACCCTCCGGGGTCGGCACTGAAGCTTTCTTT. This chain joins TRBV18 and TRBJ1-1; D unclear. The CDR3 runs to 14 residues. In germline, CDR1 is KGHSH, CDR2 LQKENI. Trimming removed 3 bases from V and 4 bases from J, with 12 bases in between.

The chain links TRBV5-4 to TRBJ1-2; D is ambiguous. The CDR3 is 14 amino acids. Germline loops: CDR1 SGHNT, CDR2 YYREEE (reference sequence). Trimming took 3 bases from V and 3 from J, leaving 12 bases between them. The CDR3: CASSSTRAHYGYTF. DNA for the CDR3: TGTGCCAGCAGCTCAACGAGGGCGCACTATGGCTACACCTTC.

J is TRBJ1-2 and V is TRBV6-1; no reliable D call. Looked up from germline, CDR1 is MNHNS and CDR2 is SASEGT. This CDR3 spans 16 amino acids. The V end lost 2 bases, the J end lost 1 base, and 14 bases lay between the germline ends. CDR3 amino acids: CASSEFLRSYNYGYTF. For the CDR3, the DNA is TGTGCCAGCAGTGAATTTCTACGGAGCTATAACTATGGCTACACCTTC.

This chain links TRBV29-1 with TRBJ1-3; D gene unclear. The V end lost 4 bases, the J end lost 0 bases, and 10 bases lay between the germline ends. Germline lookup yields CDR1 SQVTM and CDR2 ANQGSEA. The CDR3 consists of 14 residues. CDR3 protein: CSVVSRSSGNTIYF. CDR3 nucleotides: TGCAGCGTTGTCTCTAGGAGCTCTGGAAACACCATATATTTT. Full variable domain (outside the CDR3, taken from reference TRBV29-1 and TRBJ1-3): SAVISQKPSRDICQRGTSLTIQCQVDSQVTMMFWYRQQPGQSLTLIATANQGSEATYESGFVIDKFPISRPNLTFSTLTVSNMSPEDSSIYLCSVVSRSSGNTIYFGEGSWLTVV.

The chain uses TRBV5-1 and TRBJ1-4; 10 nucleotides align to TRBD1. With 3 bases clipped from V and 8 bases from J, the junction kept 13 bases outside the gene matches. Germline loops: CDR1 SGHRS, CDR2 YFSETQ. The CDR3 runs 17 residues. The CDR3 sequence is CASSSSGQGPPEEKLFF. The CDR3 DNA follows: TGCGCCAGCAGCTCTTCGGGACAGGGGCCTCCCGAGGAAAAACTGTTTTTT.

This chain connects TRBV29-1 to TRBJ2-1; perhaps TRBD2 as D (5 bases). The length of the CDR3 is 12 residues. Germline assignment: CDR1 SQVTM and CDR2 ANQGSEA. Trimming removed 6 bases at V and 5 bases at J, with 11 bases between. The CDR3 DNA reads TGCAGCGTAAGGACTGGCGACAATGAGCAGTTCTTC. This gives the protein CSVRTGDNEQFF.

The chain employs TRBV18 and TRBJ2-7; D may be TRBD2 (5 bases). V lost 5 bases, J lost 0 bases, and 14 bases lay in between. CDR1 is KGHSH, CDR2 LQKENI, per germline. This CDR3 contains 15 residues. The DNA for the CDR3 is TGTGCCAGCTCATTTGGGTTCCGGGGCTCCTACGAGCAGTACTTC. This sequence encodes CASSFGFRGSYEQYF.

V usage is TRBV15 and J usage is TRBJ2-1; TRBD2 agrees at 7 bases. Trimming cost V 1 base and J 0 bases; bases outside gene matches: 6. Germline CDR1 LNHNV, CDR2 YYDKDF (reference sequence). The CDR3 is made up of 17 amino acids. The CDR3, as DNA: TGTGCCACCAGCAGAGGGCTAGCGGCTAGCTCCTACAATGAGCAGTTCTTC. Translating gives CATSRGLAASSYNEQFF.

The CDR3 loop is CASSLARQGQNTEAFF. CDR3 nucleotides: TGTGCCAGCAGCTTAGCCAGACAGGGGCAGAACACTGAAGCTTTCTTT. The chain joins TRBV11-2 to TRBJ1-1; TRBD1 matches at 8 bases. Germline V CDR1 and CDR2: SGHAT, FQNNGV. The CDR3 extends over 16 amino acids. The V segment lost 1 base and the J segment 1 base; nucleotides outside the gene matches: 5.

This clone appeared a single time. The rearrangement uses TRBV6-1 and TRBJ1-1; D is uncertain. Germline-derived CDR1 and CDR2 are MNHNS and SASEGT. V was trimmed by 5 bases and J by 1 base, leaving 8 bases between them. This CDR3 contains 13 residues. This chain's CDR3 is CASSSQENTEAFF. The CDR3 DNA reads TGTGCCAGCAGTTCTCAGGAGAACACTGAAGCTTTCTTT.

The chain combines TRBV30 with TRBJ1-3; the D gene is possibly TRBD1 (6 bases). The CDR3 is 15 residues long. CDR1 and CDR2 (germline): GTSNPN, SVGIG (reference sequence). Between the trimmed V and J ends, which lost 1 base and 0 bases, there was a span of 10 bases. The DNA of the CDR3 is TGTGCCTGGAGTGGCAGGGGAGCCTCTGGAAACACCATATATTTT. As protein: CAWSGRGASGNTIYF. The whole variable domain, remainder taken from reference TRBV30 and TRBJ1-3, is SQTIHQWPATLVQPVGSPLSLECTVEGTSNPNLYWYRQAAGRGLQLLFYSVGIGQISSEVPQNLSASRPQDRQFILSSKKLLLSDSGFYLCAWSGRGASGNTIYFGEGSWLTVV.